This T cell receptor beta chain originates from a study of cytomegalovirus exposure and HLA in healthy donors. The V gene's germline CDR1 is LGHNA and CDR2 YSLEER. The junction had 5 bases not matched to a gene; V was cut back by 3 bases and J by 8 bases. CDR3 size: 14 residues. PCR amplification relied on 60 Vbeta primers (plus 13 Jbeta primers). Produced via immunoSEQ multiplex PCR; TCRdb's table is partial and in-frame only. The sample lists 90,000 to 110,000 clones; about 70% were seen once. The chain employs TRBV4-3 and TRBJ2-2, with 8 bases identical to TRBD1. The clonotype was recovered from a young man in good health and CMV-seronegative. Specimen: PBMCs. Here the CDR3 reads CASSQDRVAGELFF. The CDR3 DNA follows: TGCGCCAGCAGCCAGGACAGGGTAGCGGGGGAGCTGTTTTTT.